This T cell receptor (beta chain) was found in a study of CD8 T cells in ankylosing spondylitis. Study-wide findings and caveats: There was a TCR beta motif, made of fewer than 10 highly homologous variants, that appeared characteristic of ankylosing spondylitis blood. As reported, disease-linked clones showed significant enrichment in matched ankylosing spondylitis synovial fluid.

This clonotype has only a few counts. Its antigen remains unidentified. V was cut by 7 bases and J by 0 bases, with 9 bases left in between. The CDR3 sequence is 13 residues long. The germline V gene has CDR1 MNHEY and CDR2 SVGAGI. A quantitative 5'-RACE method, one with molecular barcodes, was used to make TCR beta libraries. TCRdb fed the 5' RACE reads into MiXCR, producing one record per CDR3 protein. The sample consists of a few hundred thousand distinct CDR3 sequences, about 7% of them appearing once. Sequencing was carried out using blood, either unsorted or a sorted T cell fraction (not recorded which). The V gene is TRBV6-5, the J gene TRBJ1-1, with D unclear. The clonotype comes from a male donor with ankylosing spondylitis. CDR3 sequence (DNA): TGTGCCAGCACTTTGACACTGAACACTGAAGCTTTCTTT. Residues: CASTLTLNTEAFF.